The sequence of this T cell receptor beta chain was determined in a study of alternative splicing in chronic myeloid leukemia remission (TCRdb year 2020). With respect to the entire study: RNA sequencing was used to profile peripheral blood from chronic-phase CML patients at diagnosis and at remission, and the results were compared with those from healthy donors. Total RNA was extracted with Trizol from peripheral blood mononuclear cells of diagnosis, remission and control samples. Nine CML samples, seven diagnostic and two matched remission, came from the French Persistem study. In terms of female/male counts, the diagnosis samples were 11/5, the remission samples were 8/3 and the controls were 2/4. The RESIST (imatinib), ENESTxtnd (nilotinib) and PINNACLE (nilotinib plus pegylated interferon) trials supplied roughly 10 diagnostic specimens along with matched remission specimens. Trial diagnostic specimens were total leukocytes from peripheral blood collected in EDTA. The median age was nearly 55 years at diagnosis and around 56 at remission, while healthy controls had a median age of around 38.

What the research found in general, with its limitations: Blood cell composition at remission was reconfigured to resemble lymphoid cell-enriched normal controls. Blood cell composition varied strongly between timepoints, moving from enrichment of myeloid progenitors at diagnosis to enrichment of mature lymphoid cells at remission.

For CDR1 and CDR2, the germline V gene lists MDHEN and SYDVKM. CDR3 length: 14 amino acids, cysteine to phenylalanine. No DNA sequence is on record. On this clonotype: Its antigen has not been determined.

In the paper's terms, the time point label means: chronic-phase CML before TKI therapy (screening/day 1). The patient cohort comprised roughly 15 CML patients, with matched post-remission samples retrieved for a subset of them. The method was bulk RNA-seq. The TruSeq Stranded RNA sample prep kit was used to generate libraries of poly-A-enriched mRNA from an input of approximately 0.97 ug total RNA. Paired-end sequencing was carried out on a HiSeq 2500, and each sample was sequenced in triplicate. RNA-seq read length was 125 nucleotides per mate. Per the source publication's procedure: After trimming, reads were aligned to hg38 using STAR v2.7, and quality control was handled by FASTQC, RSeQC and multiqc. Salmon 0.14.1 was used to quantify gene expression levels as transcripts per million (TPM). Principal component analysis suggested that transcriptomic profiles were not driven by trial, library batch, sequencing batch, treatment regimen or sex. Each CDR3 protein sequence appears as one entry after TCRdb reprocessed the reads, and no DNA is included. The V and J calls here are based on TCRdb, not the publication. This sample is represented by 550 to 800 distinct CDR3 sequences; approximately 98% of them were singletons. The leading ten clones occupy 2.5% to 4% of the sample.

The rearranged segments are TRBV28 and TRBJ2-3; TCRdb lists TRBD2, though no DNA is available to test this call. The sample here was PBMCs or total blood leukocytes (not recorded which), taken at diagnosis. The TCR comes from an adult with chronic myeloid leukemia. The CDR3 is CASSLPAWADTQYF.